These 11 T cell receptor beta chains were all obtained from the same sample, sequenced in a study of OX40 agonist ivuxolimab in advanced cancers. TCRdb's table, derived via immunoSEQ multiplex PCR, lists solely in-frame clones and lacks some. This table has 25,000 to 40,000 clones, 75% to 95% appearing once. Sequences were derived from CD4+ or CD8+ T cells sorted from blood, sampled in a trial of the OX40 agonist ivuxolimab. The receptors here all came from an adult with an advanced solid tumor such as melanoma, head and neck, liver or kidney cancer.

The chain carries TRBV28 and TRBJ1-5; 7 nucleotides line up with TRBD1. V lost 2 bases, J lost 0 bases, and 1 base stayed unmatched. The germline CDR1 and CDR2 sequences are MDHEN and SYDVKM. The CDR3 extends over 15 amino acids. CDR3 nucleotide sequence: TGTGCCAGCAGTTTAAGACAGGGTAGCAATCAGCCCCAGCATTTT. Its translation: CASSLRQGSNQPQHF.

This clone was observed a single time. The CDR3 coding sequence is TGTGCCTGGACTAGCGGGACTCAATCGGGCGGGGAGCTGTTTTTT. Its protein product is CAWTSGTQSGGELFF. V is TRBV30 and J is TRBJ2-2, with 9 bases fitting TRBD2. With 4 bases clipped from V and 7 bases from J, the junction kept 10 bases outside the gene matches. This CDR3 is 15 amino acids long. In germline, CDR1 is GTSNPN, CDR2 SVGIG (reference sequence).

The chain joins TRBV7-9 to TRBJ1-5; TRBD1 agrees at 9 bases. V was pared by 5 bases and J by 15 bases, with 8 bases of the junction left unmatched. There are 12 residues in the CDR3. Germline CDR1 SEHNR, CDR2 FQNEAQ (reference sequence). The CDR3 protein is CASSPWGTGMHF. In DNA, the CDR3 is TGTGCCAGCAGCCCCTGGGGGACAGGGATGCATTTT.

The chain couples TRBV25-1 to TRBJ2-2, with D uncertain. Germline V gives CDR1 MGHDK, CDR2 SYGVNS. There are 15 residues in the CDR3. V was pared by 1 base and J by 4 bases, with 10 bases between. The CDR3 DNA is TGTGCCAGCAGTGAATCGCCGGTGGGCACCGGGGAGCTGTTTTTT. It specifies CASSESPVGTGELFF.

In this sample, this clone turned up a few times. The rearrangement links TRBV9 to TRBJ1-1, with 8 bases aligning to TRBD1. The germline V gene encodes CDR1 SGDLS and CDR2 YYNGEE. The CDR3 length is 17 residues. V shed 3 bases, J shed 2 bases, and the junction held 12 bases outside the gene matches. The CDR3 spells CASSDHRGESGNTEAFF. The CDR3 bases are TGTGCCAGCAGCGACCACAGGGGGGAGAGCGGTAACACTGAAGCTTTCTTT.

The chain joins TRBV10-1 to TRBJ2-3, with 10 bases identical to TRBD1. The CDR3 totals 15 residues. Trimming cost V 3 bases and J 4 bases; bases outside gene matches: 4. Germline assignment: CDR1 WNHNN and CDR2 SYGVQD (reference sequence). CDR3 protein: CASSDRDRGADTQYF. The DNA of the CDR3 is TGCGCCAGCAGTGATCGGGACAGGGGCGCAGATACGCAGTATTTT.

V and J are TRBV9 and TRBJ1-4; D is uncertain. Trimming removed 4 bases at V and 0 bases at J, with 13 bases between. Germline V gene sequence: CDR1 SGDLS, CDR2 YYNGEE. CDR3 length equals 16 residues. The CDR3 here is CASSRDEVTTNEKLFF. DNA of the CDR3: TGTGCCAGCAGCCGAGACGAGGTGACAACTAATGAAAAACTGTTTTTT.

The chain links TRBV1 to TRBJ2-7. TRBV1 is a known pseudogene. This CDR3 spans 15 amino acids. This CDR3 is CTSGRPGRHSYEQYV. CDR3 DNA: TGCACCAGCGGAAGACCGGGACGCCACTCCTACGAGCAGTACGTC.

For the CDR3, the DNA is TGTGCCAGTAGTAGCCGACAGGGCAATCAGCCCCAGCATTTT. Its protein is CASSSRQGNQPQHF. This chain links TRBV19 with TRBJ1-5, with D possibly matching TRBD1 (6 bases). The CDR3 runs 14 residues. V lost 4 bases and J 2 bases, leaving 9 bases between the germline ends. From germline, CDR1 is LNHDA and CDR2 SQIVND (reference sequence).

The genes are TRBV6-6 and TRBJ2-1; possibly TRBD2 for D (6 bases). The CDR3 has 15 residues. V gave up 10 bases and J gave up 0 bases, with 16 bases separating them. CDR1 and CDR2 (germline): MNHNY, SVGAGI (reference sequence). CDR3 sequence (DNA): TGTGCCACAACTCCTAGCGCTAGCTCCTACAATGAGCAGTTCTTC. Translation: CATTPSASSYNEQFF.

V gene TRBV5-1 combines with J gene TRBJ2-3, with D possibly TRBD2 on 6 matching bases. Germline-derived CDR1 and CDR2 are SGHRS and YFSETQ. This CDR3 is 15 amino acids long. The ends were cut back, 4 bases at V and 3 bases at J, with 15 bases in the middle. In DNA form, the CDR3 reads TGCGCCAGCAGCGCTCGGGAGTACCAGACAGATACGCAGTATTTT. Protein: CASSAREYQTDTQYF.